Below, one T cell receptor (beta chain) is given with its context. The sample is drawn from a study of shared clonotypes between healthy human individuals. Study overall: Each donor's CD8 memory used one plate, CD8 naive two, each CD4 subset three.

Naive-designated CD8 cells lacked CD45RO, were positively enriched for CCR7, and omitted terminally differentiated effector memory CD45RA+ cells. Looked up from germline, CDR1 is SGHDT and CDR2 is YYEEEE. This CDR3 region has 13 residues. V lost 6 bases to trimming and J lost 2 bases; unmatched junction nucleotides: 4. Running of the assay took place at deep level. Measured with immunoSEQ multiplex PCR; TCRdb has only the in-frame clones, and not every one. The table shows about 2 million clones, with roughly 94% occurring only once. Sample: naive CD8+ T cells sorted from blood. This sequence joins TRBV5-6 and TRBJ2-5; 7 bases line up with TRBD2. The TCR sequence derives from a man aged 18 to 29 in good health. The CDR3 is CASNGAGQETQYF. CDR3 nucleotides: TGTGCCAGCAACGGAGCGGGGCAAGAGACCCAGTACTTC.